The clone carrying this T cell receptor beta chain is a singleton in its sample. CDR1 is LNHDA and CDR2 is SQIVND in the germline V gene (reference sequence). The V end was cut by 2 bases, the J end by 2 bases, with 12 bases between. The CDR3 has 15 residues. The data belong to a study of blood T cell repertoires in COVID-19. The wider study: The cDNA or gDNA used as material had been derived from T cells, B-cell-depleted T cells, or PBMCs.

Profiled with immunoSEQ multiplex PCR; TCRdb holds only in-frame clones, not every one. This sample carries more than 100,000 clones, about 90% of them seen once, and the ten largest clones take about 6.3%. This chain links TRBV19 with TRBJ1-1; D not certain. The receptor was isolated from a human donor in a cohort sampled during active COVID-19. The specimen sequenced was peripheral blood. The CDR3 coding sequence is TGTGCCAGTAGTATACAGAGGATCACTAACACTGAAGCTTTCTTT. This sequence encodes CASSIQRITNTEAFF.